The 9 T cell receptor beta chains reported below all come from one sample, sequenced in a study of blood T cell repertoires in COVID-19 (dated by TCRdb to about 2020). Libraries were built with the immunoSEQ multiplex PCR assay. In TCRdb, the immuneACCESS table is reduced to in-frame sequences with V and J assigned. These tables do not hold every clone; where another copy was compared, an unresolved V gene accounts for under half, and the others remain unexplained. The sample includes some 350,000 clones, with around 87% observed a single time. Of the sample, around 1% falls within the top ten clones. The sample taken for sequencing was PBMCs or T cells enriched from blood (not recorded which). The receptors stem from a man aged 18 to 30 who had recovered from COVID-19.

The genes are TRBV7-9 and TRBJ1-4; possibly TRBD1 for D (6 bases). Germline-derived CDR1 and CDR2 are SEHNR and FQNEAQ (reference sequence). V lost 4 bases and J lost 3, with 12 bases in between. The CDR3 consists of 15 residues. CDR3 region: CASSSTPGANEKLFF. In DNA form, the CDR3 reads TGTGCCAGCAGCTCCACGCCAGGGGCTAATGAAAAACTGTTTTTT.

V usage is TRBV5-1 and J usage is TRBJ1-5; D possibly corresponds to TRBD1 (5 bases). The V gene's germline CDR1 is SGHRS and CDR2 YFSETQ. The length of the CDR3 is 14 residues. V was shortened by 3 bases and J by 7 bases, with 14 bases between the two germline ends. CDR3 in amino acids: CASSSQGSGQPQHF. The CDR3 nucleotides are TGCGCCAGCAGCTCCCAGGGATCGGGCCAGCCCCAGCATTTT.

The chain uses TRBV5-6 and TRBJ1-1, with D maybe TRBD1 (6 bases). The V gene's germline CDR1 is SGHDT and CDR2 YYEEEE. The CDR3 totals 15 residues. The V end lost 2 bases, the J end lost 0 bases, and 11 bases lay between the germline ends. Here the CDR3 reads CASSFGQSMNTEAFF. The CDR3 coding sequence is TGTGCCAGCAGCTTCGGACAGTCGATGAACACTGAAGCTTTCTTT.

This clone was observed a single time. The genes are TRBV5-1 and TRBJ1-6; 7 bases match TRBD1. CDR3 length equals 18 residues. CDR1 and CDR2 (germline): SGHRS, YFSETQ. V lost 3 bases, J lost 6 bases, and 15 bases stayed unmatched. CDR3 sequence (DNA): TGCGCCAGCAGCTCAGTTCCCCGGGACAGCAGCTTTAATTCACCCCTCCACTTT. Protein: CASSSVPRDSSFNSPLHF.

The chain combines TRBV27 with TRBJ2-3, with D perhaps matching TRBD2 (5 bases). Germline loops: CDR1 MNHEY, CDR2 SMNVEV (reference sequence). This CDR3 comprises 14 residues. With 8 bases removed from V and 1 base from J, the gap between germline ends came to 13 bases. The CDR3 bases are TGTGCCAGCCGGAGGCCCGTCGGCACAGATACGCAGTATTTT. Amino acid sequence: CASRRPVGTDTQYF.

This chain links TRBV28 with TRBJ2-7, with D tentatively TRBD1 (7 bases). Germline assignment: CDR1 MDHEN and CDR2 SYDVKM. The CDR3 is made up of 13 amino acids. V was clipped by 8 bases and J by 5 bases, with 16 bases between them. The CDR3 reads CASAQGGFNEQYF. CDR3 DNA sequence: TGTGCCAGCGCCCAGGGGGGATTTAACGAGCAGTACTTC.

This clone was observed a single time. The V gene is TRBV28, the J gene TRBJ1-2; D is perhaps TRBD1 (6 bases). V lost 6 bases to trimming and J lost 8 bases, with 22 bases between them. CDR3 size: 15 residues. Germline V lookup: CDR1 MDHEN, CDR2 SYDVKM. CDR3 protein: CASRPGTTALHGYTF. CDR3 nucleotide sequence: TGTGCCAGCAGACCGGGGACAACGGCACTGCACGGCTACACCTTC.

The chain recombines TRBV30 with TRBJ1-4; no definite D call. Trimming took off 2 bases at V and 8 bases at J, with 9 bases between the two ends. Germline CDR1 and CDR2: GTSNPN and SVGIG (reference sequence). CDR3 length equals 12 residues. The chain's CDR3 is CAWSWTGEKLFF. The DNA for the CDR3 is TGTGCCTGGAGTTGGACTGGGGAAAAACTGTTTTTT.

The chain recombines TRBV6-4 with TRBJ2-7; 10 nucleotides match TRBD2. The CDR3 loop spans 13 amino acids. Trimming removed 0 bases from V and 10 bases from J; junction bases left unmatched: 3. Per germline, CDR1 MRHNA and CDR2 SNTAGT. The CDR3 nucleotides are TGTGCCAGCAGTGACTCGCTAGCGGGAGTTCAGTACTTC. The encoded protein is CASSDSLAGVQYF.